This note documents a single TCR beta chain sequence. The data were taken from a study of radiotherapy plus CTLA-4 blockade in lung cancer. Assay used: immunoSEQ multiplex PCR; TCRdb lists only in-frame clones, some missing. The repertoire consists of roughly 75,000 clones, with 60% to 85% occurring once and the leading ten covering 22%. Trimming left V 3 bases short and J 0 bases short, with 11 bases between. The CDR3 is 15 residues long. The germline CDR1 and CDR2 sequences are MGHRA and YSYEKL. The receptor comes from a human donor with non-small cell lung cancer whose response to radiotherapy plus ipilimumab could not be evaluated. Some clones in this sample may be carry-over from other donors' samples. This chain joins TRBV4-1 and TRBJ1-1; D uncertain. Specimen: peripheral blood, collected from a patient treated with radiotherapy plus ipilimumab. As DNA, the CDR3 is TGCGCCAGCAGCCAGGGGAGACAATTGAACACTGAAGCTTTCTTT. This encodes CASSQGRQLNTEAFF.